Each of the 14 T cell receptor beta chains below was sequenced from the same sample in a study of T cells in Graves' hyperthyroidism and ophthalmopathy. Amplified TCR beta CDR3 regions derived from RNA transcripts. A first-round RT-PCR of the TCR CDR3 used the HTBI primer set. TCRdb fed the multiplex PCR reads into MiXCR, producing one record per CDR3 protein. The sample yields 450,000 to 700,000 distinct CDR3 sequences, roughly 46% seen once. Sequenced material: peripheral blood or thyroid tissue (not recorded which). These receptors all come from an adult woman with Graves' disease, either hyperthyroidism or ophthalmopathy (not recorded which).

This clonotype was observed once. The chain recombines TRBV7-2 with TRBJ1-1, with D unresolved. The V gene lost 2 bases and the J gene lost 0 bases, with 13 bases spanning the gap. The V gene's germline CDR1 is SGHTA and CDR2 FQGNSA. The CDR3 runs to 16 residues. CDR3 sequence (DNA): TGTGCCAGCAGCTTAACGCCGGGTCGCATGAACACTGAAGCTTTCTTT. This codes for CASSLTPGRMNTEAFF.

This clonotype was counted many times. The chain employs TRBV12-3 or TRBV12-4 and TRBJ2-7; perhaps TRBD1 as D (5 bases). The CDR3 has 14 residues. V was trimmed by 6 bases and J by 2 bases, leaving 14 bases between them. The CDR3 nucleotides read TGTGCCAGCAGAGCCGTAGGGGCAGCCTACGAGCAGTACTTC. It translates to CASRAVGAAYEQYF.

The chain is built from TRBV24-1 and TRBJ1-1; possible D gene TRBD1, 6 bases. V lost 9 bases and J lost 5, with 15 bases in between. The CDR3 covers 13 residues. Germline V gene sequence: CDR1 KGHDR, CDR2 SFDVKD. This chain's CDR3 is CATRRGGQTEAFF. CDR3 in DNA: TGTGCCACCCGGCGCGGGGGGCAAACTGAAGCTTTCTTT.

The chain links TRBV7-8 to TRBJ1-5; no firm D call. This CDR3 is built from 14 residues. In germline, CDR1 is SGHVS, CDR2 FQNEAQ. V was trimmed by 6 bases and J by 14 bases, leaving 23 bases between them. The CDR3 DNA reads as TGTGCCAGCAGTCCACCTCTAGCGGGAGGAGGCGAGCATTTT. This codes for CASSPPLAGGGEHF.

This clonotype was seen ten or more times. The chain uses TRBV27 and TRBJ2-7; D remains unclear. Germline V lookup: CDR1 MNHEY, CDR2 SMNVEV (reference sequence). The CDR3 covers 15 residues. Trimming removed 1 base at V and 4 bases at J, with 14 bases between. CDR3 DNA sequence: TGTGCCAGCAGTTTATACGGCGATCTCGGGTACGAGCAGTACTTC. It specifies CASSLYGDLGYEQYF.

This clonotype was recorded only once. This chain links TRBV2 with TRBJ1-2; TRBD1 agrees at 9 bases. CDR3 length equals 18 residues. The germline V gene encodes CDR1 SNHLY and CDR2 FYNNEI. Trimming cost V 2 bases and J 0 bases; bases outside gene matches: 10. The CDR3 coding sequence is TGTGCCAGCAGTGAATCCCCACAGGGGGCGCGGGCTAACTATGGCTACACCTTC. Amino acids: CASSESPQGARANYGYTF.

V gene TRBV10-3 combines with J gene TRBJ2-5; the D gene is possibly TRBD2 (6 bases). The V end was cut by 4 bases, the J end by 5 bases, with 17 bases between. The CDR3 extends over 15 amino acids. Germline V gene sequence: CDR1 ENHRY, CDR2 SYGVKD. The CDR3 region is CAISGTRGMMETQYF. DNA of the CDR3: TGTGCCATCAGTGGCACCCGGGGGATGATGGAGACCCAGTACTTC.

The rearrangement joins TRBV12-3 or TRBV12-4 to TRBJ1-2, with 9 bases fitting TRBD1. After removal of 6 bases from V and 6 bases from J, the junction contained 11 bases not matched to a gene. The CDR3 length is 15 residues. CDR3 residues: CASSFTGDRAHGYTF. CDR3 coding DNA: TGTGCCAGCAGCTTTACCGGGGACAGGGCCCATGGCTACACCTTC.

V gene TRBV12-3 or TRBV12-4 combines with J gene TRBJ1-1, with D maybe TRBD1 (5 bases). With 6 bases removed from V and 5 bases from J, the gap between germline ends came to 13 bases. The CDR3 contains 13 residues. For the CDR3, the DNA is TGTGCCAGCAGCCCCACGACAGTAACTGAAGCTTTCTTT. Translating it yields CASSPTTVTEAFF.

This clonotype was recorded at least ten times. V is TRBV6-5 and J is TRBJ2-7, with D possibly TRBD1 on 6 matching bases. The CDR3 sequence is 14 residues long. Germline assignment: CDR1 MNHEY and CDR2 SVGAGI. Trimming cost V 0 bases and J 5 bases, with 11 bases left between them. This CDR3 reads CASSYSTGAHEQYF. CDR3 nucleotides: TGTGCCAGCAGTTACTCGACAGGTGCCCACGAGCAGTACTTC.

There are many counts of this clonotype. This chain joins TRBV15 and TRBJ2-7; 9 nucleotides agree with TRBD1. The V and J ends lost 1 base and 7 bases, in that order; junction bases with no gene match: 8. The CDR3 consists of 15 residues. Germline loops: CDR1 LNHNV, CDR2 YYDKDF (reference sequence). CDR3 in DNA: TGTGCCACCAGCAGAGGGGGGGGACAGGGCCAAGAGCAGTACTTC. It encodes CATSRGGGQGQEQYF.

With respect to this clonotype: A read error is possible here, since a much larger clone lies one base away. The chain has TRBV10-3 and TRBJ2-2; the D gene is possibly TRBD2 (5 bases). CDR3 length equals 14 residues. The germline CDR1 and CDR2 sequences are ENHRY and SYGVKD. Trimming stripped 6 bases from V and 3 bases from J, with 11 bases between. The CDR3 region is CAIRGLEDTGELFF. The CDR3, as DNA: TGTGCCATCAGAGGACTGGAAGACACCGGGGAGCTGTTTTTT.

This clonotype was counted many times. The chain combines TRBV6-6 with TRBJ2-7; D unclear. V lost 0 bases to trimming and J lost 3 bases, with 9 bases between them. Germline V gene lookup returns CDR1 MNHNY and CDR2 SVGAGI (reference sequence). This CDR3 is 14 amino acids long. CDR3 DNA sequence: TGTGCCAGCAGTTACTCGGACGGCAACTACGAGCAGTACTTC. Its translation: CASSYSDGNYEQYF.

The genes are TRBV7-8 and TRBJ1-1, with TRBD1 matching 11 bases. Germline values: CDR1 SGHVS, CDR2 FQNEAQ. Germline trimming cut 3 bases from V and 0 bases from J; bases unmatched to any gene: 6. This CDR3 region has 17 residues. In DNA form, the CDR3 reads TGTGCCAGCAGCTTCCCGGACAGGGGGCTTATGAACACTGAAGCTTTCTTT. Translating it yields CASSFPDRGLMNTEAFF.